Each of the 14 T cell receptor beta chains below was sequenced from the same sample in a study of molecular identifiers for immune sequencing clone quantification. TCRdb re-derived calls from the PCR reads in MiXCR, one entry per CDR3 protein. Here the sample spans nearly 55,000 distinct CDR3 sequences, 36% being singletons. The specimen was naive CD8+ T cells from blood, with Jurkat cell RNA spiked in. Subset described: FACS-sorted CD8+CD4-CCR7+CD45RA+ naive T cells. These receptors all stem from a human donor in good health. Some libraries in this study had Jurkat cell RNA spiked in.

As concerns this clonotype: This may stem from a read error, because a much larger clone lies one nucleotide away. The chain combines TRBV11-2 with TRBJ2-3; D is unclear. V lost 7 bases, J lost 10 bases, and 18 bases lay in between. CDR3 length: 13 amino acids. From germline, CDR1 is SGHAT and CDR2 FQNNGV. CDR3 protein: CASTGSPEWAQYF. The CDR3, as DNA: TGTGCCAGCACCGGCAGCCCGGAGTGGGCGCAGTATTTT. The full variable domain, completed using reference TRBV11-2 and TRBJ2-3, is EAGVAQSPRYKIIEKRQSVAFWCNPISGHATLYWYQQILGQGPKLLIQFQNNGVVDDSQLPKDRFSAERLKGVDSTLKIQPAKLEDSAVYLCASTGSPEWAQYFGPGTRLTVL.

V gene TRBV18 combines with J gene TRBJ1-1; a possible D gene is TRBD1 (5 bases). Trimming removed 3 bases at V and 6 bases at J, with 11 bases between. Germline V gene lookup returns CDR1 KGHSH and CDR2 LQKENI. This CDR3 contains 13 residues. The CDR3 region has the DNA TGTGCCAGCTCACCGCCAGGGTTTGCTGAAGCTTTCTTT. Its protein product is CASSPPGFAEAFF.

As for this clonotype: A much larger clonotype is one base distant, so this may be a read error. The rearrangement uses TRBV4-3 and TRBJ2-3; 8 bases are shared with TRBD1. Germline V gene lookup returns CDR1 LGHNA and CDR2 YSLEER. Unmatched junction bases numbered 6, after V lost 3 bases and J lost 4 bases. The CDR3 loop spans 15 amino acids. The CDR3 is CASSHKAGGSDTQYF. The CDR3 DNA reads as TGCGCCAGCAGCCACAAGGCAGGGGGCTCAGATACGCAGTATTTT.

Worth noting for this clonotype: Being one base from a much bigger clone, this may be a read error. The CDR3 reads CASSEGREQNF. The DNA of the CDR3 is TGTGCCAGCAGTGAAGGACGAGAGCAGAACTTC. The chain links TRBV2 to TRBJ2-7; D unclear. The CDR3 loop spans 11 amino acids. The germline V gene encodes CDR1 SNHLY and CDR2 FYNNEI.

This clonotype has a count of ten or more. The chain couples TRBV28 to TRBJ1-5; D gene ambiguous. CDR3 size: 14 residues. In germline, CDR1 is MDHEN, CDR2 SYDVKM. The ends were cut back, 3 bases at V and 7 bases at J, with 13 bases in the middle. This chain's CDR3 is CASSLFGSRQPQHF. CDR3 nucleotides: TGTGCCAGCAGTTTGTTTGGGTCGCGCCAGCCCCAGCATTTT.

Of note for this clonotype: One base away lies a much larger clone, so this may be a sequencing read error. Because it lacks the conserved phenylalanine or tryptophan at the end, this CDR3 is likely a read error. The chain is built from TRBV7-9 and TRBJ1-1; the D is unclear. From germline, CDR1 is SEHNR and CDR2 FQNEAQ (reference sequence). V was cut by 2 bases and J by 0 bases, with 4 bases left in between. This CDR3 contains 13 residues. The CDR3 sequence: CASSLSLNTEAFL. CDR3 DNA sequence: TGTGCCAGCAGCTTATCTTTGAACACTGAAGCTTTCCTT.

The count of this clonotype is one. This CDR3 reads CASGGRSSYEQYF. CDR3 nucleotides: TGTGCCAGCGGGGGAAGGAGCTCCTACGAGCAGTACTTC. The chain joins TRBV6-5 to TRBJ2-7; D might be TRBD1 or TRBD2, each matching 5 bases. The germline V gene has CDR1 MNHEY and CDR2 SVGAGI. This CDR3 contains 13 residues. V was shortened by 8 bases and J by 0 bases, with 11 bases between the two germline ends.

The J gene is TRBJ2-1, the V gene TRBV11-3, with no clear D. Germline V gives CDR1 SGHNT, CDR2 YENEEA. The CDR3 runs to 13 residues. V gave up 1 base and J gave up 5 bases, with 6 bases separating them. The CDR3 here is CASSLGRDNEQFF. The DNA of the CDR3 is TGTGCCAGCAGCTTAGGACGGGACAATGAGCAGTTCTTC.

In its sample, this clonotype was seen a few times. The rearrangement uses TRBV28 and TRBJ2-7, with D unresolved. The ends were cut back, 4 bases at V and 4 bases at J, with 14 bases in the middle. Germline CDR1 and CDR2: MDHEN and SYDVKM. The length of the CDR3 is 14 residues. The CDR3 region has the DNA TGTGCCAGCAGTTCTCGGACGGTACGATACGAGCAGTACTTC. Translation: CASSSRTVRYEQYF.

The chain joins TRBV7-6 to TRBJ2-5; the match to TRBD1 covers 8 bases. This CDR3 has 21 residues. Looked up from germline, CDR1 is SGHVS and CDR2 is FNYEAQ. The trim removed 1 base at V and 3 bases at J, leaving 22 bases unmatched. In DNA form, the CDR3 reads TGTGCCAGCAGCTTAGAGCGGTGGTTGGCAGGGGGCGCTCGGGAAAAAGAGACCCAGTACTTC. Residues: CASSLERWLAGGAREKETQYF.

This chain connects TRBV4-3 to TRBJ2-7; 12 bases match TRBD2. CDR3 length equals 16 residues. Germline V lookup: CDR1 LGHNA, CDR2 YSLEER. V shed 0 bases, J shed 3 bases, and the junction held 3 bases outside the gene matches. The CDR3 DNA reads TGCGCCAGCAGCCAAGAGCTACTAGCGGGAGGCTACGAGCAGTACTTC. It specifies CASSQELLAGGYEQYF.

The chain links TRBV28 to TRBJ2-4, with unresolved D. The germline V gene encodes CDR1 MDHEN and CDR2 SYDVKM. This CDR3 contains 13 residues. Trimming removed 10 bases from V and 0 bases from J, with 10 bases in between. This CDR3 is CATAPIAKNIQYF. The CDR3 region has the DNA TGTGCCACAGCCCCTATAGCCAAAAACATTCAGTACTTC.

The chain links TRBV5-1 to TRBJ2-7, with 8 nucleotides matching TRBD1. The CDR3 sequence is 15 residues long. Germline CDR1 reads SGHRS; CDR2 reads YFSETQ. The V and J ends lost 1 base and 5 bases, in that order; junction bases with no gene match: 8. The CDR3 DNA reads as TGCGCCAGCAGCTTGCGCCCGGGACAGGCCCACGAGCAGTACTTC. It is translated as CASSLRPGQAHEQYF.

This clonotype was observed a handful of times. The genes are TRBV3-1 and TRBJ2-3, with 15 bases that match TRBD2. Germline V CDR1 and CDR2: LGHDT, YNNKEL (reference sequence). This CDR3 is built from 16 residues. Germline trimming cut 4 bases from V and 5 bases from J; bases unmatched to any gene: 4. The CDR3: CASSPGLAGGLDTQYF. In nucleotides, the CDR3 is TGTGCCAGCAGCCCGGGACTAGCGGGAGGCTTAGATACGCAGTATTTT.